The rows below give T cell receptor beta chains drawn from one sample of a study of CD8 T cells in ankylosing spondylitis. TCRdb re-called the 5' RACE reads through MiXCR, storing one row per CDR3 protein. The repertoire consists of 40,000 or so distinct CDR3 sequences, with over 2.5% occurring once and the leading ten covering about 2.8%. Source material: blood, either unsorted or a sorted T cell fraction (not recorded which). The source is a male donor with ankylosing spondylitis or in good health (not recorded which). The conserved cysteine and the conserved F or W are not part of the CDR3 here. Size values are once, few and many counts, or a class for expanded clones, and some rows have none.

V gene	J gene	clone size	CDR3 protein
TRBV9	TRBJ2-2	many	ASSVGAGDTGELF
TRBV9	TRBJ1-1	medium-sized	ASSFGQVNTEAF
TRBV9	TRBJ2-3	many	ASSPYRGDTDTQY
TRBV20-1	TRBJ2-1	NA	SAKDPLGGVAGDYGTNEQF
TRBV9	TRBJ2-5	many	ASSVGRQGLQETQY
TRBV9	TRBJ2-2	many	ASSVERSGQNTGELF
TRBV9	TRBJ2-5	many	ASSVGTVKETQY
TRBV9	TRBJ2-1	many	ASSPRQGAKTYNEQF
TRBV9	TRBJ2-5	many	ASSTREGTIETQY
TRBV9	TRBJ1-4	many	ASSVAGQGREKLF
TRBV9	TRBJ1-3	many	ASSEGVFSGNTIY
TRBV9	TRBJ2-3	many	ASSVELIGDTQY
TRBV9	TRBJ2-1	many	ASSVAIESDTQILEQF
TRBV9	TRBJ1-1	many	ASSTTGGSTEAF
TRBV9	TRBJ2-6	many	ASSPEVGAGANVLT
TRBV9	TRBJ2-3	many	ASTRSTSGGYADTQY
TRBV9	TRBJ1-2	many	ASSVAPVGTGRGYT
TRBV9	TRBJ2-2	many	ASSPQRSGELF
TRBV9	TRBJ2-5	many	ASSVRSWETQY
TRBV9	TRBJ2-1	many	ASSVGTNHLNNEQF
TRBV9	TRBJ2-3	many	ASSVGRPRPTDTQY
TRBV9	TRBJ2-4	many	ASSVDTEFGIQY
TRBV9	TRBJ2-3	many	ASSAHRGADTQY
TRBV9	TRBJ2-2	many	ASSVGPLAGGKNTGELF
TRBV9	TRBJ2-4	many	ASSVDPGGSAKNIQY
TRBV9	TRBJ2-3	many	ASSKGLADNTDTQY
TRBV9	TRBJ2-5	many	ASSVGSSLQETQY
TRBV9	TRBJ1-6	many	ASSVETGGRSPLH
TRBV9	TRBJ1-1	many	ASSVEGMNTEAF
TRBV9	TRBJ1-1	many	ASSELGMNTEAF
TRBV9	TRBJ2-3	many	ASSVYRAGDPDTQY
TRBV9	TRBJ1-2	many	ASSVGTSVNYGYT
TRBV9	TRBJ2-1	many	ASSPGLSDNEQF
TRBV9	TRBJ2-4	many	ASSAATGTIQY
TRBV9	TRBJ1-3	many	ASSVAQGLLGSGNTIY
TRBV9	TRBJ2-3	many	ASSVIAASTDTQY
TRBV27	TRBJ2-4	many	ASSLGGPGGGVVAKNIQY
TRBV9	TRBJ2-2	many	ASSPTGVPLF
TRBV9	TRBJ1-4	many	ASSVSAGQGDEKLF
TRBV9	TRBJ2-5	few	ASSVGTVSSEETQY
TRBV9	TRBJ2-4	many	ASSVDPGLVKNIQY
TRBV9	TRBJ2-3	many	ASSVDQWDTQY
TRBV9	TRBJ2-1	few	ASSASRATYNEQF
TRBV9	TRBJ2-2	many	ASSVEWDANTGELF
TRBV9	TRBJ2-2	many	ASKGGGLTGELF
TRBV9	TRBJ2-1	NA	ASSGGQGPYNEQF
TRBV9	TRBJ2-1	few	ASSGSELAGFGNEQF
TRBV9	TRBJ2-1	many	ASSVGARAADNEQF
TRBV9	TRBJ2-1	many	ASSPFPGLAGSGEQF
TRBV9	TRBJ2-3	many	ASSVGGHTDTQY
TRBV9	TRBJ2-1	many	ASSVSSGRDNEQF
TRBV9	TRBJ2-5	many	ASSVGLAGGLSKETQY
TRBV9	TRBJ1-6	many	ASSPRERASPLH
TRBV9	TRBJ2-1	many	ASSATGGGVNEQF
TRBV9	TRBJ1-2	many	ASSPGQGVNYGYT
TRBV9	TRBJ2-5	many	ASSRRQGARETQY
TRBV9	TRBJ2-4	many	ASSVDSNKNIQY
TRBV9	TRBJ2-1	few	ASSVDPGQGVRDEQF